What follows is one T cell receptor beta chain and its context. Its cognate antigen is unknown. This specimen belongs to a study of cytomegalovirus exposure and HLA in healthy donors. Everyone who donated was a healthy bone marrow donor. Study conclusions and caveats: A later examination showed that TCR association rates differed by HLA locus, with DRB1 most and HLA-C fewest. The classifier, whose performance was assessed in both the original and validation cohorts, reportedly diagnosed cytomegalovirus status with high specificity and sensitivity. Later analysis identified a missense DCLRE1C variant that was linked to TCR beta V- and J-gene trimming.

The PCR made use of 60 Vbeta and 13 Jbeta primers. The repertoire was sequenced with immunoSEQ multiplex PCR; TCRdb's copy has only in-frame clones and lacks some. The table includes about 150,000 clones, 55% to 70% detected once. The CDR3 is 16 residues long. After removal of 3 bases from V and 4 bases from J, the junction contained 7 bases not matched to a gene. Per germline, CDR1 SGHAT and CDR2 FQNNGV. The gene calls are TRBV11-2 and TRBJ2-2, with 8 bases fitting TRBD2. Material: PBMCs. This clonotype originated in a woman in her sixties in good health and CMV-seropositive. CDR3 sequence (DNA): TGTGCCAGCAGCTTCCTCCGCGGGAGGACCACCGGGGAGCTGTTTTTT. Its translation: CASSFLRGRTTGELFF.